The 8 T cell receptor beta chains in this list originate from one sample, sequenced in a study of blood T cell repertoires in COVID-19. Some clones are missing from TCRdb's copy, which holds only in-frame ones; the method was immunoSEQ multiplex PCR. There are approximately 290,000 clones in the sample; around 90% occur only once, and around 4.5% lies in the top ten. Material for sequencing was PBMCs or T cells enriched from blood (not recorded which). Receptors were obtained from a woman aged 18-29 years with acute COVID-19.

The chain recombines TRBV2 with TRBJ2-7, with TRBD1 matching 9 bases. CDR1 SNHLY and CDR2 FYNNEI come from the germline V gene. The CDR3 spans 15 residues. The V segment lost 7 bases and the J segment 1 base; nucleotides outside the gene matches: 8. For the CDR3, the DNA is TGTGCCAGCATCCCTAGGGACAGGGTATCCTACGAGCAGTACTTC. Translating it yields CASIPRDRVSYEQYF. Looking up the rest from reference TRBV2 and TRBJ2-7 gives the full variable domain: EPEVTQTPSHQVTQMGQEVILRCVPISNHLYFYWYRQILGQKVEFLVSFYNNEISEKSEIFDDQFSVERPDGSNFTLKIRSTKLEDSAMYFCASIPRDRVSYEQYFGPGTRLTVT.

V is TRBV5-1 and J is TRBJ2-7; maybe TRBD1 (5 bases). The CDR3 loop spans 14 amino acids. Germline V gene lookup returns CDR1 SGHRS and CDR2 YFSETQ. V was pared by 2 bases and J by 1 base, with 10 bases between. As DNA, the CDR3 is TGCGCCAGCAGCTTCCAGGGTCCATCCTACGAGCAGTACTTC. It translates to CASSFQGPSYEQYF.

The V call is TRBV3-1 (or the pseudogene TRBV3-2), the J call TRBJ2-1, with TRBD2 matching 9 bases. The CDR3 contains 13 residues. Germline V lookup: CDR1 LGHDT, CDR2 YNNKEL (reference sequence). CDR3 residues: CVVGGRARNEQFF. Here the CDR3 DNA reads TGTGTTGTAGGCGGGAGGGCACGGAATGAGCAGTTCTTC.

The rearrangement uses TRBV27 and TRBJ2-1; 9 nucleotides agree with TRBD2. The CDR3 loop spans 16 amino acids. Unmatched junction bases numbered 6, after V lost 3 bases and J lost 3 bases. CDR1 and CDR2 (germline): MNHEY, SMNVEV (reference sequence). CDR3 sequence (DNA): TGTGCCAGCAGTTTTCTTAGTAGCGGGGGCTACAATGAGCAGTTCTTC. It encodes CASSFLSSGGYNEQFF.

This clone has just one count. The chain carries TRBV4-1 and TRBJ2-7; tentatively, D is TRBD1 (6 bases). The germline V gene encodes CDR1 MGHRA and CDR2 YSYEKL. V dropped 0 bases and J dropped 3 bases, with 15 bases sitting between them. This CDR3 is 16 amino acids long. The CDR3 reads CASSQETGKGGYEQYF. The CDR3 DNA sequence: TGCGCCAGCAGCCAAGAAACAGGGAAAGGTGGCTACGAGCAGTACTTC.

The count of this clone is one. V gene TRBV14 combines with J gene TRBJ2-7; D possibly corresponds to TRBD1 (6 bases). This CDR3 region has 15 residues. Trimming took 6 bases from V and 5 from J, leaving 20 bases between them. Germline loops: CDR1 SGHDN, CDR2 FVKESK. CDR3 residues: CASSQYTGSTDEQYF. CDR3 in DNA: TGTGCCAGCAGTCAATATACAGGGTCGACGGACGAGCAGTACTTC.

This chain links TRBV7-9 with TRBJ1-4; maybe TRBD1 (5 bases). Looked up from germline, CDR1 is SEHNR and CDR2 is FQNEAQ (reference sequence). V lost 5 bases and J lost 3, with 16 bases in between. The CDR3 sequence is 16 residues long. The CDR3 region is CASSDTISGPNEKLFF. DNA of the CDR3: TGTGCCAGCAGCGACACAATCTCAGGGCCTAATGAAAAACTGTTTTTT.

The chain carries TRBV18 and TRBJ1-5, with 7 bases lining up with TRBD1. The V gene's germline CDR1 is KGHSH and CDR2 LQKENI. The CDR3 spans 14 residues. Trimming cost V 6 bases and J 4 bases; bases outside gene matches: 6. The CDR3 region has the DNA TGTGCCAGCTCGGATCCGGGACAGAATCAGCCCCAGCATTTT. It is translated as CASSDPGQNQPQHF.